This passage covers 28 T cell receptor beta chains from one sample sequenced in a study of T cell changes during pregnancy in multiple sclerosis. Generated by immunoSEQ multiplex PCR, the TCRdb table keeps only in-frame clones and is missing some. The table includes about 48,000 clones, 94% detected once. The sequencing here drew on CD4+ T cells from peripheral blood mononuclear cells, taken in the first trimester of pregnancy. These receptors all stem from a female donor with multiple sclerosis, enrolled in a pregnancy study.

This chain connects TRBV11-3 to TRBJ1-1; D perhaps matches TRBD1 (5 bases). V was clipped by 5 bases and J by 3 bases, with 16 bases between them. This CDR3 has 15 amino acids. From germline, CDR1 is SGHNT and CDR2 YENEEA. CDR3 nucleotides: TGTGCCAGCAGCCCGGGGCGGGGGACGGACACTGAAGCTTTCTTT. It yields the protein CASSPGRGTDTEAFF.

This chain uses TRBV30 with TRBJ1-4, with D unclear. Trimming removed 0 bases from V and 4 bases from J, with 18 bases in between. The CDR3 totals 17 residues. The germline V gene encodes CDR1 GTSNPN and CDR2 SVGIG (reference sequence). The CDR3 nucleotides are TGTGCCTGGAGTGTACCTATTTCTGGACTGCTTAATGAAAAACTGTTTTTT. It codes for CAWSVPISGLLNEKLFF.

This clone was seen once. The chain uses TRBV18 and TRBJ2-3; 13 bases are shared with TRBD2. The trim removed 6 bases at V and 3 bases at J, leaving 3 bases unmatched. CDR1 KGHSH and CDR2 LQKENI come from the germline V gene. This CDR3 has 15 amino acids. DNA of the CDR3: TGTGCCAGCTCGCCGACTAGCGGGGGGACAGATACGCAGTATTTT. Protein sequence: CASSPTSGGTDTQYF.

The rearrangement joins TRBV6-1 to TRBJ1-6, with a tentative D call TRBD1 (6 bases). This CDR3 region has 13 residues. Trimming removed 8 bases at V and 7 bases at J, with 12 bases between. Germline CDR1 MNHNS, CDR2 SASEGT. CDR3 amino acids: CASRDTLNSPLHF. CDR3 nucleotides: TGTGCCAGCCGGGACACATTGAATTCACCCCTCCACTTT.

The chain couples TRBV30 to TRBJ2-7; D might be TRBD2 (6 bases). V was cut by 6 bases and J by 6 bases, with 18 bases left in between. This CDR3 comprises 13 residues. Per the germline V gene, CDR1 is GTSNPN and CDR2 is SVGIG (reference sequence). In DNA form, the CDR3 reads TGTGCCTGCGCGCCCTTTCGGGGGACCGAGCAGTACTTC. Protein: CACAPFRGTEQYF.

The chain joins TRBV7-9 to TRBJ1-2, with a possible D match to TRBD1 (5 bases). Trimming stripped 0 bases from V and 5 bases from J, with 13 bases between. From germline, CDR1 is SEHNR and CDR2 FQNEAQ (reference sequence). The CDR3 runs to 15 residues. CDR3 sequence: CASSLAGRVDYGYTF. CDR3 coding DNA: TGTGCCAGCAGCTTAGCGGGCAGGGTGGATTATGGCTACACCTTC.

CDR3 sequence: CSVNTGVNYGYTF. In nucleotides, the CDR3 is TGCAGCGTTAATACAGGGGTTAACTATGGCTACACCTTC. The chain has TRBV29-1 and TRBJ1-2, with 7 bases lining up with TRBD1. The CDR3 runs 13 residues. Unmatched junction bases numbered 4, after V lost 5 bases and J lost 1 base. Germline V gives CDR1 SQVTM, CDR2 ANQGSEA.

This rearrangement joins TRBV7-3 to TRBJ2-1; 13 nucleotides agree with TRBD2. With V trimmed by 2 bases and J by 8 bases, 6 bases remained unmatched. The length of the CDR3 is 16 residues. Germline V lookup: CDR1 SGHTA, CDR2 FQGTGA. CDR3 coding DNA: TGTGCCAGCAGCTTATACGGGACTAGCGGGGTGTATGAGCAGTTCTTC. Translation: CASSLYGTSGVYEQFF.

The gene calls are TRBV30 and TRBJ1-2; no reliable D call. This CDR3 has 13 residues. V dropped 8 bases and J dropped 8 bases, with 21 bases sitting between them. Per germline, CDR1 GTSNPN and CDR2 SVGIG (reference sequence). The CDR3 sequence is CARTSFGVSGYTF. CDR3 DNA sequence: TGTGCCCGGACCTCCTTTGGAGTTTCGGGCTACACCTTC.

V usage is TRBV10-3 and J usage is TRBJ1-1, with 7 bases matching TRBD1. The CDR3 runs 13 residues. Germline V gene lookup returns CDR1 ENHRY and CDR2 SYGVKD. Trimming cost V 8 bases and J 0 bases; bases outside gene matches: 3. CDR3 amino acids: CAIRDSMNTEAFF. The CDR3 nucleotides are TGTGCCATCCGGGACAGCATGAACACTGAAGCTTTCTTT.

CDR3 bases: TGTGCCAGCAGCAAACGTAGCGGGGGGGCCATAGATACGCAGTATTTT. This gives the protein CASSKRSGGAIDTQYF. This rearrangement joins TRBV21-1 to TRBJ2-3; the table names TRBD2, a call not compared with the DNA. TRBV21-1 is shown as a pseudogene. The CDR3 has 16 amino acids.

The chain carries TRBV19 and TRBJ1-4; D not certain. Germline CDR1 reads LNHDA; CDR2 reads SQIVND (reference sequence). The CDR3 loop spans 14 amino acids. The V gene lost 3 bases and the J gene lost 5 bases, with 10 bases spanning the gap. CDR3 DNA sequence: TGTGCCAGTAGTATGTTGACGGGAAATGAAAAACTGTTTTTT. This codes for CASSMLTGNEKLFF.

The V gene is TRBV7-2, the J gene TRBJ1-4; 9 positions agree with TRBD1. Germline CDR1 SGHTA, CDR2 FQGNSA. Losses at the gene ends were 4 bases for V and 7 bases for J; bases not matched to a gene: 4. This CDR3 region has 14 residues. The CDR3 loop is CASSSDRGSEKLFF. For the CDR3, the DNA is TGTGCCAGCAGCTCCGACAGGGGGAGTGAAAAACTGTTTTTT. The full variable domain, in which reference TRBV7-2 and TRBJ1-4 provide the parts outside the CDR3, is GAGVSQSPSNKVTEKGKDVELRCDPISGHTALYWYRQSLGQGLEFLIYFQGNSAPDKSGLPSDRFSAERTGGSVSTLTIQRTQQEDSAVYLCASSSDRGSEKLFFGSGTQLSVL.

The rearrangement links TRBV4-1 to TRBJ2-1, with TRBD2 as a possible D gene (6 bases). CDR3 length: 14 amino acids. In germline, CDR1 is MGHRA, CDR2 YSYEKL. V gave up 0 bases and J gave up 6 bases, with 9 bases separating them. CDR3: CASSQENGGNEQFF. The CDR3 DNA follows: TGCGCCAGCAGCCAAGAAAACGGGGGCAATGAGCAGTTCTTC.

This chain connects TRBV19 to TRBJ2-1, with 9 bases that match TRBD2. V shed 5 bases and J 4 bases; nucleotides not matched to a gene: 3. Germline V gene lookup returns CDR1 LNHDA and CDR2 SQIVND (reference sequence). The CDR3 length is 14 residues. The CDR3 here is CASSQRGEYNEQFF. As DNA, the CDR3 is TGTGCCAGTAGTCAGCGGGGGGAATACAATGAGCAGTTCTTC.

The chain links TRBV2 to TRBJ2-7; TRBD2 aligns across 9 bases. The CDR3 loop spans 15 amino acids. Germline loops: CDR1 SNHLY, CDR2 FYNNEI. After removal of 7 bases from V and 3 bases from J, the junction contained 10 bases not matched to a gene. The CDR3 DNA reads TGTGCCAGCACTAGCCTAGCGGGGACCGACTACGAGCAGTACTTC. Residues: CASTSLAGTDYEQYF.

V usage is TRBV18 and J usage is TRBJ1-5; TRBD1 might be the D (5 bases). Germline V gene sequence: CDR1 KGHSH, CDR2 LQKENI. V lost 0 bases and J 6 bases, leaving 12 bases between the germline ends. The CDR3 runs 15 residues. CDR3 DNA sequence: TGTGCCAGCTCACCACCGTGGAGGGGCCCTCAGCCCCAGCATTTT. Amino acid sequence: CASSPPWRGPQPQHF.

J is TRBJ2-3 and V is TRBV11-2; D is unclear. Germline V gene lookup returns CDR1 SGHAT and CDR2 FQNNGV. The CDR3 length is 13 residues. Trimming took 6 bases from V and 6 from J, leaving 13 bases between them. The CDR3: CASSQTPADTQYF. CDR3 nucleotide sequence: TGTGCCAGCAGTCAGACTCCCGCGGATACGCAGTATTTT.

The chain's CDR3 is CASSTTGDGGELFF. DNA of the CDR3: TGTGCCAGCAGCACCACAGGGGATGGAGGGGAGCTGTTTTTT. The rearrangement links TRBV7-9 to TRBJ2-2; 7 nucleotides agree with TRBD1. After removal of 5 bases from V and 8 bases from J, the junction contained 8 bases not matched to a gene. The germline V gene encodes CDR1 SEHNR and CDR2 FQNEAQ (reference sequence). The CDR3 extends over 14 amino acids.

The chain is built from TRBV10-3 and TRBJ2-7; D gene uncertain. Germline assignment: CDR1 ENHRY and CDR2 SYGVKD. Trimming took off 6 bases at V and 3 bases at J, with 9 bases between the two ends. This CDR3 comprises 12 residues. The CDR3 coding sequence is TGTGCCATCAGGGGCGATGACTACGAGCAGTACTTC. Amino acid sequence: CAIRGDDYEQYF.

The genes are TRBV14 and TRBJ1-1, with unresolved D. The germline V gene has CDR1 SGHDN and CDR2 FVKESK. Trimming shortened V by 0 bases and J by 5 bases, and 10 bases separated the two germline ends. The CDR3 length is 14 residues. The CDR3 bases are TGTGCCAGCAGCCAAGAAATGGGCCTTACTGAAGCTTTCTTT. Translating gives CASSQEMGLTEAFF.

This chain connects TRBV27 to TRBJ2-1; 8 bases line up with TRBD2. The CDR3 consists of 14 residues. The V gene end was trimmed by 6 bases and the J gene end by 5 bases; junction bases not matched to a gene: 6. Germline assignment: CDR1 MNHEY and CDR2 SMNVEV (reference sequence). The CDR3 region is CASSPTSVHNEQFF. The CDR3 bases are TGTGCCAGCAGCCCGACTAGCGTACACAATGAGCAGTTCTTC.

This chain joins TRBV7-2 and TRBJ2-5; maybe TRBD1 (6 bases). V was shortened by 5 bases and J by 5 bases, with 18 bases between the two germline ends. The germline gives CDR1 SGHTA, CDR2 FQGNSA. The CDR3 extends over 15 amino acids. CDR3 sequence reads: CASSRDTRARETQYF. For the CDR3, the DNA is TGTGCCAGCAGCCGGGACACTCGGGCCAGGGAGACCCAGTACTTC.

The chain has TRBV5-6 and TRBJ1-6, with TRBD1 matching over 7 bases. The CDR3 sequence is 16 residues long. Germline trimming cut 4 bases from V and 3 bases from J; bases unmatched to any gene: 7. In germline, CDR1 is SGHDT, CDR2 YYEEEE. The CDR3 DNA sequence: TGTGCCAGCAGCCCGACGGGACAGTTCTATAATTCACCCCTCCACTTT. Its translation: CASSPTGQFYNSPLHF.

The chain employs TRBV18 and TRBJ2-7; D perhaps matches TRBD1 (5 bases). V was clipped by 3 bases and J by 7 bases, with 19 bases between them. In germline, CDR1 is KGHSH, CDR2 LQKENI. The CDR3 is made up of 15 amino acids. The chain's CDR3 is CASSPRVSLSEEQYF. CDR3 DNA: TGTGCCAGCTCACCCAGGGTCAGCTTGTCGGAAGAGCAGTACTTC.

V and J are TRBV25-1 and TRBJ2-1; 7 bases match TRBD2. The germline V gene has CDR1 MGHDK and CDR2 SYGVNS. This CDR3 contains 13 residues. V dropped 5 bases and J dropped 6; count of bases not matched to a gene: 4. The CDR3 loop reads CASSMSGGNEQFF. CDR3 bases: TGTGCCAGCAGTATGTCGGGGGGCAATGAGCAGTTCTTC. Complete variable domain (other parts from reference TRBV25-1 and TRBJ2-1): EADIYQTPRYLVIGTGKKITLECSQTMGHDKMYWYQQDPGMELHLIHYSYGVNSTEKGDLSSESTVSRIRTEHFPLTLESARPSHTSQYLCASSMSGGNEQFFGPGTRLTVL.

This chain joins TRBV14 and TRBJ1-2; the D gene is possibly TRBD1 (5 bases). Trimming stripped 4 bases from V and 7 bases from J, with 16 bases between. The germline V gene has CDR1 SGHDN and CDR2 FVKESK. The CDR3 covers 14 residues. The CDR3 nucleotides are TGTGCCAGCAGCCCCGATCTCAGGGTTGGTGGCTACACCTTC. Translated: CASSPDLRVGGYTF.

The chain carries TRBV19 and TRBJ1-5, with 9 nucleotides matching TRBD1. J lost 0 bases, V lost 11 bases, and 8 bases had no gene match. The CDR3 covers 15 residues. Germline V gene lookup returns CDR1 LNHDA and CDR2 SQIVND (reference sequence). The CDR3 region has the DNA TGTGCCGGAGGGGAACAGGGGGCTAGCAATCAGCCCCAGCATTTT. Protein product: CAGGEQGASNQPQHF. The whole variable domain, remainder taken from reference TRBV19 and TRBJ1-5, is DGGITQSPKYLFRKEGQNVTLSCEQNLNHDAMYWYRQDPGQGLRLIYYSQIVNDFQKGDIAEGYSVSREKKESFPLTVTSAQKNPTAFYLCAGGEQGASNQPQHFGDGTRLSIL.